A selection of T cell receptor beta chains follows, all from one sample in a study of blood T cell repertoires in COVID-19. Assay: immunoSEQ multiplex PCR; the TCRdb copy retains only in-frame clones and omits some. The table has about 100,000 clones, about 80% seen once. The specimen was peripheral blood. These receptors originate from a man in his 70s with active or convalescent COVID-19. CDR3s include the opening cysteine and the closing phenylalanine or tryptophan. The D gene is left open where the match is weak. Part of the rows lack a size; the others show once, few, many or a class for expanded clones.

D gene,V gene,CDR3 length,clone size,J gene,CDR3 protein,CDR3 DNA
.,TRBV7-9,15,.,TRBJ1-4,CASSPARGVDEKLFF,TGTGCCAGCAGCCCCGCGCGGGGGGTAGATGAAAAACTGTTTTTT
.,TRBV5-1,13,.,TRBJ2-7,CASSLGLFYEQYF,TGCGCCAGCAGCTTAGGACTTTTCTACGAGCAGTACTTC
.,TRBV10-3,14,.,TRBJ1-3,CAIRRTGSGNTIYF,TGTGCCATCCGACGGACGGGGTCCGGAAACACCATATATTTT
TRBD1,TRBV2,13,once,TRBJ1-5,CASQGTENQPQHF,TGTGCCAGCCAAGGGACAGAGAATCAGCCCCAGCATTTT
.,TRBV19,16,once,TRBJ2-6,CASSIQGQAGANVLTF,TGTGCCAGTAGTATACAGGGCCAAGCGGGGGCCAACGTCCTGACTTTC
.,TRBV3-1/TRBV3-2,13,.,TRBJ2-5,CASSRYGGETQYF,TGTGCCAGCAGCCGATACGGGGGAGAGACCCAGTACTTC
.,TRBV21-1,13,.,TRBJ2-4,CASSKEQGPIQYF,TGTGCCAGCAGCAAAGAACAGGGTCCCATTCAGTACTTC
.,TRBV2,15,.,TRBJ2-6,CASSAELSGANVLTF,TGTGCCAGCAGTGCCGAGCTCTCTGGGGCCAACGTCCTGACTTTC
.,TRBV12-3/TRBV12-4,13,.,TRBJ1-2,CASSLGGVYGYTF,TGTGCCAGCAGTTTGGGAGGGGTTTATGGCTACACCTTC
.,TRBV6-5,14,.,TRBJ2-1,CASSYGGSYNEQFF,TGTGCCAGCAGTTACGGGGGGTCCTACAATGAGCAGTTCTTC
.,TRBV7-2,16,.,TRBJ1-6,CASSPLAGGGNSPLHF,TGTGCCAGCAGCCCCCTAGCGGGGGGGGGCAATTCACCCCTCCACTTT
TRBD2,TRBV18,17,.,TRBJ2-2,CASSLLGSGRATGELFF,TGTGCCAGCTCCCTCCTCGGAAGCGGGAGGGCCACCGGGGAGCTGTTTTTT
.,TRBV3-1/TRBV3-2,13,.,TRBJ2-2,CASSQGGPGELFF,TGTGCCAGCAGCCAAGGGGGGCCCGGGGAGCTGTTTTTT
TRBD1,TRBV6-5,14,.,TRBJ2-7,CASRMGTGPYEQYF,TGTGCCAGCAGGATGGGGACAGGGCCCTACGAGCAGTACTTC
TRBD1,TRBV19,14,.,TRBJ2-7,CATRQGQPPYEQYF,TGTGCCACCAGGCAGGGACAGCCTCCCTACGAGCAGTACTTC
.,TRBV13,15,few,TRBJ2-5,CASSLFRGDGETQYF,TGTGCCAGCAGCTTGTTCAGGGGCGATGGAGAGACCCAGTACTTC
.,TRBV3-1/TRBV3-2,11,.,TRBJ1-1,CASSQSLEAFF,TGTGCCAGCAGCCAAAGCCTTGAAGCTTTCTTT
TRBD2,TRBV19,16,.,TRBJ2-1,CASSIGGLAGSNEQFF,TGTGCCAGTAGTATAGGAGGACTAGCGGGAAGCAATGAGCAGTTCTTC
.,TRBV24-1,13,few,TRBJ2-3,CATASGAEDTQYF,TGTGCCACCGCGTCAGGGGCCGAAGATACGCAGTATTTT
TRBD1,TRBV2,13,.,TRBJ2-7,CASSGQGGHEQYF,TGTGCCAGCAGTGGACAGGGTGGCCACGAGCAGTACTTC
.,TRBV30,13,.,TRBJ2-7,CAWSQEESGEQYF,TGTGCCTGGAGTCAAGAGGAGTCGGGCGAGCAGTACTTC
TRBD2,TRBV7-8,18,.,TRBJ2-7,CASSLDISGGTLLYEQYF,TGTGCCAGCAGCTTAGATATTAGCGGGGGGACTTTGCTATACGAGCAGTACTTC
.,TRBV10-3,13,.,TRBJ1-4,CAISDGPNEKLFF,TGTGCCATCAGTGATGGGCCTAATGAAAAACTGTTTTTT
.,TRBV9,15,.,TRBJ2-1,CASSVAGGGYNEQFF,TGTGCCAGCAGCGTAGCGGGGGGCGGCTACAATGAGCAGTTCTTC
.,TRBV29-1,13,.,TRBJ1-2,CSVGGHLNYGYTF,TGCAGCGTTGGGGGACACCTTAACTATGGCTACACCTTC
TRBD1,TRBV18,16,.,TRBJ1-1,CASSPRGGGRDTEAFF,TGTGCCAGCTCACCACGTGGAGGGGGCAGGGACACTGAAGCTTTCTTT
.,TRBV6-2/TRBV6-3,13,once,TRBJ1-1,CASSPGRGTEAFF,TGTGCCAGCAGCCCAGGACGGGGAACTGAAGCTTTCTTT
TRBD1,TRBV18,17,.,TRBJ2-1,CASSPFPGTVRDNEQFF,TGTGCCAGCTCACCGTTTCCCGGGACAGTGAGGGACAATGAGCAGTTCTTC
.,TRBV5-5,14,.,TRBJ2-5,CASSEVRGQETQYF,TGTGCCAGCAGCGAGGTGCGGGGCCAAGAGACCCAGTACTTC
.,TRBV12-3/TRBV12-4,13,.,TRBJ2-1,CASSPSSYNEQFF,TGTGCCAGCAGTCCGAGCTCCTACAATGAGCAGTTCTTC
TRBD2,TRBV18,14,.,TRBJ2-1,CASSPPGLAREQFF,TGTGCCAGCTCACCACCGGGACTAGCGCGCGAGCAGTTCTTC
.,TRBV19,15,once,TRBJ1-4,CASSIWGTEGEKLFF,TGTGCCAGTAGTATTTGGGGCACGGAGGGGGAAAAACTGTTTTTT
.,TRBV5-8,17,.,TRBJ2-7,CASSTKPRSSGSYEQYF,TGTGCCAGCAGCACCAAGCCCCGATCCAGCGGGTCCTACGAGCAGTACTTC
.,TRBV4-1,14,few,TRBJ2-5,CASSPEGRAETQYF,TGCGCCAGCAGCCCAGAGGGCAGGGCAGAGACCCAGTACTTC
TRBD1,TRBV4-1,16,once,TRBJ1-6,CASSQGDRARNSPLHF,TGCGCCAGCAGCCAAGGCGACAGGGCGCGGAATTCACCCCTCCACTTT
TRBD2,TRBV6-2/TRBV6-3,17,few,TRBJ2-7,CASSILAGGPRSYEQYF,TGTGCCAGCAGTATACTAGCGGGGGGGCCCCGATCCTACGAGCAGTACTTC
.,TRBV5-1,14,.,TRBJ1-1,CASSSGHLNTEAFF,TGCGCCAGCAGCTCGGGACACCTGAACACTGAAGCTTTCTTT
.,TRBV12-3/TRBV12-4,13,.,TRBJ2-2,CASQIPNTGELFF,TGTGCCAGCCAGATACCGAACACCGGGGAGCTGTTTTTT